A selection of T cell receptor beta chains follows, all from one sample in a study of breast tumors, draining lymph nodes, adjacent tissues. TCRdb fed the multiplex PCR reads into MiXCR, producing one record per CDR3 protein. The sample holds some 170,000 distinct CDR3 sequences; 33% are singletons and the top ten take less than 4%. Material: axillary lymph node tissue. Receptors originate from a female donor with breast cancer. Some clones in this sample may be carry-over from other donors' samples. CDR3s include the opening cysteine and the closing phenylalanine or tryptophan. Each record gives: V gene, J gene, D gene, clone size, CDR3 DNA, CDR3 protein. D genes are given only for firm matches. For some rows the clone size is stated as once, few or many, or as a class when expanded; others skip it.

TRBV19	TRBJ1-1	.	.	TGTGCCAGTAGTAGGGGTTTTGGAAACACTGAAGCTTTCTTT	CASSRGFGNTEAFF
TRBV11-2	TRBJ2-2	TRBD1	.	TGTGCCAGCAGCATGGACGGGACAGGGGGTACCGGGGAGCCGTTTTTT	CASSMDGTGGTGEPFF
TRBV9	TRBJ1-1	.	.	TGTGCCAGCAGCCTAGAAATTGGAGAAGCTTTCTTT	CASSLEIGEAFF
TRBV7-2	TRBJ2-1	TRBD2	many	TGTGCCAGCAGCTTAGCCCCGGGACTAGCGGGAGTCAATGAGCAGTTCTTC	CASSLAPGLAGVNEQFF
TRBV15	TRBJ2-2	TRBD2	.	TGTGCCGCTCTAACGGGGGGTAGGAACACCGGGGAGCTGTTTTTT	CAALTGGRNTGELFF
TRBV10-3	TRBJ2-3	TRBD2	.	TGTGCCATCAGAGCGGGATACACAGATACGCAGTATTTT	CAIRAGYTDTQYF
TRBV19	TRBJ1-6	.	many	TGTGCCAGTAGTTTAGCTCGAGGTTCACCCCTCCACTTT	CASSLARGSPLHF
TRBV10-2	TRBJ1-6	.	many	TGCGCCAGCAGTGAGATGGGACCGAGCTCCTATAATTCACCCCTCCACTTT	CASSEMGPSSYNSPLHF
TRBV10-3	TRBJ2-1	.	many	TGTGCCATCAGCCCCAGGGGAAATGAGCAGTTCTTC	CAISPRGNEQFF
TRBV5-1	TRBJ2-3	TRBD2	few	TGTGCCAGCAGTTCGTCCACCGTCGGACTAGCGGGATACACAGATACGCAGTATTTT	CASSSSTVGLAGYTDTQYF
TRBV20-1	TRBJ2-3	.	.	TGCAGTGCTAGTGAGGGGGGGCATACAGATACGCAGTATTTT	CSASEGGHTDTQYF
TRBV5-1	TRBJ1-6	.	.	TGCGCCAGCAGCTTGGGCCCCGTTAATTCACCCCTCCACTTT	CASSLGPVNSPLHF
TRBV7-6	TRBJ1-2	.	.	TGTGCCAGCAGTGACAGGAACGGCTATGGCTACACCTTC	CASSDRNGYGYTF
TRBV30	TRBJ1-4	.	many	TGTGCCTGGAGTGTGACCGAGACTAATGAAAAACTGTTTTTT	CAWSVTETNEKLFF
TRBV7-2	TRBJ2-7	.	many	TGTGCCAGCAGCTTAGATCCGCTAGCGAGGCTAGGAGAGCAGTACTTC	CASSLDPLARLGEQYF
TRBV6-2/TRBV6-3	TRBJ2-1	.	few	TGTGCCAGCAGTCACACCTTTGAAGAGACTAGGAGTCGGTATGAGCAGTTCTTC	CASSHTFEETRSRYEQFF
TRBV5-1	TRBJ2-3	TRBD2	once	TGCGCCAGCAGCTTGGGCCCTAGCGGGGGGGCGGGTTCAGATACGCAGTATTTT	CASSLGPSGGAGSDTQYF